Detailed here is one TCR beta chain. Its antigen is unidentified. The entry originates in a study of cytomegalovirus exposure and HLA in healthy donors. Findings and caveats of the study: By a later analysis, the bulk of CMV-associated TCR beta chains appeared HLA-restricted. Common viral pathogens seemed to be connected with several of the most significant clusters, according to a later analysis.

PCR amplification relied on 60 Vbeta primers (plus 13 Jbeta primers). Here immunoSEQ multiplex PCR was the method, and the copy in TCRdb shows in-frame clones only, minus some. The table records about 160,000 clones, roughly 80% of them present only once. The CDR3 consists of 14 residues. The ends were cut back, 4 bases at V and 3 bases at J, with 12 bases in the middle. Germline lookup yields CDR1 KGHSY and CDR2 FQNENV. Sequenced material: PBMCs. The sequence was obtained from a man in his fifties in good health and CMV-seropositive. This chain joins TRBV16 and TRBJ1-1; D is uncertain. The CDR3 bases are TGTGCCAGCAGCCGCCCGCTCCGGGACACTGAAGCTTTCTTT. This sequence encodes CASSRPLRDTEAFF.